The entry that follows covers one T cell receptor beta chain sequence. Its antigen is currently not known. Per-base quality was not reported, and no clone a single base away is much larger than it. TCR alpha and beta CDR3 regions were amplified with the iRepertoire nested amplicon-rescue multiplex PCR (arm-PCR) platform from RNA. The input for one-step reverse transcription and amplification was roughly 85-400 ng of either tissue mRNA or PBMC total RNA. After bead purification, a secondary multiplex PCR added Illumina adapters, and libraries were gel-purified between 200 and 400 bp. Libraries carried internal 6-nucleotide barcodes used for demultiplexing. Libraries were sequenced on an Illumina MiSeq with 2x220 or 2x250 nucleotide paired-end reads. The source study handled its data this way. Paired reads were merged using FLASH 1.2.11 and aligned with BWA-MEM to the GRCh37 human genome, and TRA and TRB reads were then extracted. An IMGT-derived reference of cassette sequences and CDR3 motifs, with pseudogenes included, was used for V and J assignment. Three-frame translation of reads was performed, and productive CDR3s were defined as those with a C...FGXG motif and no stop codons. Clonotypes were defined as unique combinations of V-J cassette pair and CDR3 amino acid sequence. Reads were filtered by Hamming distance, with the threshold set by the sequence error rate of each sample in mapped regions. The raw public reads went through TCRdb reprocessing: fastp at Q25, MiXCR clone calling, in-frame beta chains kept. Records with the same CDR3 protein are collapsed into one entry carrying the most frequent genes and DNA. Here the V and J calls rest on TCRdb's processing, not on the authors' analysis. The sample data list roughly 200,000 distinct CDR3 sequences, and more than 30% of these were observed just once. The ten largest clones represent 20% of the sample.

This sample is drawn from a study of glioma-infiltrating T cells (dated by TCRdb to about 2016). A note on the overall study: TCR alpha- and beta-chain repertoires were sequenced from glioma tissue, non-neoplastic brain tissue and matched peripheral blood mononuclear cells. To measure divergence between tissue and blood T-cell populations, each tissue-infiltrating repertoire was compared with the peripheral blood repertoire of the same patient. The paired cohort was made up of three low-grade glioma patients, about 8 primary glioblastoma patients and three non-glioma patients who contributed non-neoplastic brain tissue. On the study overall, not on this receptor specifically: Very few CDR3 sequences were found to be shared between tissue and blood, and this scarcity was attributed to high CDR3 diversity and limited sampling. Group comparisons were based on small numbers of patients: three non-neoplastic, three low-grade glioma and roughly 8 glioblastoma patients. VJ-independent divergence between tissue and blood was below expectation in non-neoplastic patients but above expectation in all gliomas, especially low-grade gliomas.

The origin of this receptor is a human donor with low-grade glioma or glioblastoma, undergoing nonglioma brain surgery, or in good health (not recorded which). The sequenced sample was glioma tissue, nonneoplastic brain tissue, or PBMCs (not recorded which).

The DNA reads as follows: TGTGCCAGCAGTTTACGGCCCCCGAACACTGAAGCTTTCTTT. Its protein product is CASSLRPPNTEAFF. The chain is encoded by TRBV12-3 or TRBV12-4 joined to TRBJ1-1, with the identity of the D gene unclear. V is pared back by 2 bases and J by 1 base, with 8 bases lying between the germline termini. Inclusive of the bounding cysteine and phenylalanine, the CDR3 is 14 residues long. Solely the CDR3 DNA is kept, with 42 bases framed from the first base.